Listed below are T cell receptor beta chains from one sample, sequenced in a study of blood T cell repertoires in COVID-19. Method: immunoSEQ multiplex PCR; TCRdb's copy keeps in-frame clones and lacks some. The repertoire has approximately 65,000 clones, about 75% of them found once; the top ten carry approximately 50%. The sequencing sample was made of PBMCs or T cells enriched from blood (not recorded which). The receptors come from a woman aged 55-70 years who had been exposed to COVID-19. Both conserved end residues are part of each CDR3. A D gene is named only where the DNA matches it firmly. Rows give clone size only sometimes, using once, few, many, or a class for an expanded clone.

d_gene	len	j_gene	v_gene	abundance	CDR3nt	CDR3aa
.	13	TRBJ2-1	TRBV15	.	TGTGCCACCAGCACAAGACAGGACAATGAGCAGTTCTTC	CATSTRQDNEQFF
.	15	TRBJ1-6	TRBV28	.	TGTGCCAGCAGTCCGCGGGTGGGTTGGAATTCACCCCTCCACTTT	CASSPRVGWNSPLHF
.	15	TRBJ1-2	TRBV3-1/TRBV3-2	.	TGTGCCAGCAGCCAAGAAGGATCAGGGAGGTATGGCTACACCTTC	CASSQEGSGRYGYTF
TRBD1	15	TRBJ1-4	TRBV7-9	.	TGTGCCAGCAGCGCCGAACAGGGGTTTCGGGAAAAACTGTTTTTT	CASSAEQGFREKLFF
TRBD1	15	TRBJ1-2	TRBV5-1	few	TGCGCCAGCAGCATAACAGGTGAACCAGGGGGAGGCTACACCTTC	CASSITGEPGGGYTF
TRBD1	14	TRBJ1-5	TRBV28	.	TGTGCCAGCACCCCAGGGGGGATTAATCAGCCCCAGCATTTT	CASTPGGINQPQHF
TRBD2	14	TRBJ2-2	TRBV30	few	TGTGCCTGGAGGCCTAGCGGGGAAGCCGGGGAGCTGTTTTTT	CAWRPSGEAGELFF
.	15	TRBJ2-7	TRBV6-5	few	TGTGCCAGCCAAGATCCTGGTAGCGGAGTAGGCGAGCAGTACTTC	CASQDPGSGVGEQYF
.	14	TRBJ2-5	TRBV21-1	few	TGTGCCAGCAGCAAAAAAGACTGGGGCGAGACCCAGTACTTC	CASSKKDWGETQYF
.	16	TRBJ2-1	TRBV6-4	.	TGTGCCAGCAGTGCCCGGGCCCAGGGTACGCACAATGAGCAGTTCTTC	CASSARAQGTHNEQFF
TRBD2	16	TRBJ2-7	TRBV11-2	.	TGTGCCAGCAGCCGGCGGACCGGGACTAGCTCCTACGAGCAGTACTTC	CASSRRTGTSSYEQYF
TRBD1	14	TRBJ1-1	TRBV6-5	.	TGTGCCAGCGGGGAGTCTGACAGGGTGGCTGAAGCTTTCTTT	CASGESDRVAEAFF
TRBD2	17	TRBJ2-1	TRBV4-1	.	TGCGCCAGCAGCCAAGATTTCATGGCGGGAGGGTTTAATGAGCAGTTCTTC	CASSQDFMAGGFNEQFF
.	14	TRBJ2-6	TRBV19	once	TGTGCCAGTAGTATCAGCTCTGGGGCCAACGTCCTGACTTTC	CASSISSGANVLTF
TRBD1	12	TRBJ1-1	TRBV24-1	.	TGTGCCACCAGTGACTGGACAGGGGAAGCTTTCTTT	CATSDWTGEAFF
TRBD2	16	TRBJ2-1	TRBV9	few	TGTGCCAGCAGCGGCGGTAGCGGGAGCTCCTACAATGAGCAGTTCTTC	CASSGGSGSSYNEQFF
TRBD1	15	TRBJ1-3	TRBV7-8	.	TGTGCCAGCAGCCCCGGACAGGCTTCAGGAAACACCATATATTTT	CASSPGQASGNTIYF
TRBD2	15	TRBJ2-2	TRBV7-2	.	TGTGCCAGCAGCTTAGTCGGGGGGAGGACCGGGGAGCTGTTTTTT	CASSLVGGRTGELFF
TRBD2	16	TRBJ2-5	TRBV18	few	TGTGCCAGCTCACCAGAGACTAGCGGGAGGGAGGAGACCCAGTACTTC	CASSPETSGREETQYF
TRBD2	15	TRBJ2-1	TRBV3-1/TRBV3-2	.	TGTGCCAGCAGCCCCCGGGGGGGAGTGTTCAATGAGCAGTTCTTC	CASSPRGGVFNEQFF
.	13	TRBJ1-1	TRBV5-1	.	TGCGCCAGCAGCTATGAGAGGAACACTGAAGCTTTCTTT	CASSYERNTEAFF
.	14	TRBJ1-5	TRBV19	.	TGTGCCAGTAGATTCGGGTTGGGCAATCAGCCCCAGCATTTT	CASRFGLGNQPQHF
.	11	TRBJ2-1	TRBV28	few	TGTGCCAGCAGCTCTTATGATGAGCAGTTCTTC	CASSSYDEQFF
.	15	TRBJ2-3	TRBV5-1	once	TGCGCCAGCAGCTTGGCGAGGGATGTTGGAGATACGCAGTATTTT	CASSLARDVGDTQYF
TRBD1	13	TRBJ1-1	TRBV29-1	.	TGCAGCGTTGGACAGGGGTTGGGTACTGAAGCTTTCTTT	CSVGQGLGTEAFF
TRBD1	14	TRBJ1-5	TRBV9	.	TGTGCCAGCAGTGCTACAGGGGGGAGTCAGCCCCAGCATTTT	CASSATGGSQPQHF
TRBD1	16	TRBJ1-6	TRBV18	.	TGTGCCAGCTCCCCCACAGGGGTCGCCTATAATTCACCCCTCCACTTT	CASSPTGVAYNSPLHF
.	15	TRBJ1-3	TRBV27	.	TGTGCCAGCAGATCGGGTTCGCTTTCTGGAAACACCATATATTTT	CASRSGSLSGNTIYF
.	13	TRBJ1-1	TRBV2	.	TGTGCCAGTACCAGGGGCGGGGGTTTTGCCGCTTTCTTT	CASTRGGGFAAFF
.	19	TRBJ1-6	TRBV21-1	.	TGTGCCAGCCTGTTGGCGGGGACAGGGAAAATGTTTGGTGGCTCACCCCTCCACTTT	CASLLAGTGKMFGGSPLHF
.	15	TRBJ2-1	TRBV3-1/TRBV3-2	.	TGTGCCAGCAGCCAGCTTTTGAGCTCCTACAATGAGCAGTTCTTC	CASSQLLSSYNEQFF
.	14	TRBJ1-1	TRBV28	.	TGTGCCAGCAGTTTCGCGGGGGGGGGCACTGAAGCTTTCTTT	CASSFAGGGTEAFF
TRBD2	17	TRBJ2-1	TRBV14	.	TGTGCCAGCAGTCCGTATAGCGGGAGGGTTCTTAGCAATGAGCAGTTCTTC	CASSPYSGRVLSNEQFF
.	16	TRBJ1-6	TRBV5-3	.	TGTGCCAGAAGCTTGGCCCGAGGATCGTATAATTCACCCCTCCACTTT	CARSLARGSYNSPLHF
.	17	TRBJ1-2	TRBV30	.	TGTGCCTGGATCCGGTTGGGGGCGGGGGGAGCGATCTATGGCTACACCTTC	CAWIRLGAGGAIYGYTF
.	15	TRBJ2-2	TRBV6-6	.	TGTGCCAGCAGTAAACTAGCTACGAACACCGGGGAGCTGTTTTTT	CASSKLATNTGELFF